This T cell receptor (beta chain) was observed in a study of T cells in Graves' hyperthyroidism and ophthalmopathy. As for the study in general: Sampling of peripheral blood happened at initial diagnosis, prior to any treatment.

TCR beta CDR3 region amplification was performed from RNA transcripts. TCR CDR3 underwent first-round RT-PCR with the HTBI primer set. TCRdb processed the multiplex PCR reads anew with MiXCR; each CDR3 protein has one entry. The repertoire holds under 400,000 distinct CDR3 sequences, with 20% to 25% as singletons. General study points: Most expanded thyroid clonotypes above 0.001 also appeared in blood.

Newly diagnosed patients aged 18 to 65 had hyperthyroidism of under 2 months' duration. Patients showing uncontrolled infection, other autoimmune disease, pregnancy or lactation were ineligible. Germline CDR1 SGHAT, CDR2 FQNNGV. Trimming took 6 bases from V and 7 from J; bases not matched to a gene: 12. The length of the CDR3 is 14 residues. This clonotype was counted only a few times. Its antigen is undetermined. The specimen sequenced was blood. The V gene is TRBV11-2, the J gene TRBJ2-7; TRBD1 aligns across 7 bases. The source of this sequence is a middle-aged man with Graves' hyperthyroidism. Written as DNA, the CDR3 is TGTGCCAGCAGTCCAATACAGGGGTTTGGGGAGCAGTACTTC. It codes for CASSPIQGFGEQYF.